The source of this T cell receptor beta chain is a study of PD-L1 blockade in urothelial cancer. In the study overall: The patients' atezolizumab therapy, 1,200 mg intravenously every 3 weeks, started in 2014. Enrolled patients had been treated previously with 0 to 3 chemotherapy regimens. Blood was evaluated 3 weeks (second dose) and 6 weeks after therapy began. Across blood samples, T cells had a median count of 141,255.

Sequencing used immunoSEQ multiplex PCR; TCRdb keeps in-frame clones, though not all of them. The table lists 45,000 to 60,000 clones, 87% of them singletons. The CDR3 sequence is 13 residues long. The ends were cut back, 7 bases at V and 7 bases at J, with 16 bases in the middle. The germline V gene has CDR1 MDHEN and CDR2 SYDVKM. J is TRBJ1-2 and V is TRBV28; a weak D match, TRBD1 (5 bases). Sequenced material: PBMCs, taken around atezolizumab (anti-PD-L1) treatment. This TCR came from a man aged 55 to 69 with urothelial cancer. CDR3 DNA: TGTGCCAGCAACAGGAGGGGACGGGGTGGCTACACCTTC. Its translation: CASNRRGRGGYTF.